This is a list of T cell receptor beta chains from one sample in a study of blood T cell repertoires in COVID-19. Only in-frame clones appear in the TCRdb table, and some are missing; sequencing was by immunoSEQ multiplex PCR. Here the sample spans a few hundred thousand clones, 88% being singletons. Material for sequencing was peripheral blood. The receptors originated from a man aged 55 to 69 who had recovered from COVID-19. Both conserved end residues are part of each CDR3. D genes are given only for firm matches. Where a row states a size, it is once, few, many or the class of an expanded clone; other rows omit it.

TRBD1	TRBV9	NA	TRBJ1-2	TGTGCCAGCAGCCGGACAGGTAGTGACTATGGCTACACCTTC	CASSRTGSDYGYTF
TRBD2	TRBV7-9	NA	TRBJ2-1	TGTGCCAGCAGCCCTCCCGGGGGGGATCGCCAGTTCTTC	CASSPPGGDRQFF
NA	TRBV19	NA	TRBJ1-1	TGTGCCAGTAGCGGGCGGCAGGGGTCGAACACTGAAGCTTTCTTT	CASSGRQGSNTEAFF
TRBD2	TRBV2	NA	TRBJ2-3	TGTGCCAGCCTGGGGGGGGGACTAGATACGCAGTATTTT	CASLGGGLDTQYF
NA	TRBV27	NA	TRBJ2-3	TGTGCCAGCAGTTTAACAGGGAGCACAGATACGCAGTATTTT	CASSLTGSTDTQYF
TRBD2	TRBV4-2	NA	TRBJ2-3	TGTGCCAGCAGCCAAGATAAGATAGCGGGAAACACAGATACGCAGTATTTT	CASSQDKIAGNTDTQYF
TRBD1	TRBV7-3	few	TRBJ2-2	TGTGCCAGCAGCTTAAACTCAGGGGGCACCGGGGAGCTGTTTTTT	CASSLNSGGTGELFF
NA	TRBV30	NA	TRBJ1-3	TGTGCCTGGAGTCCAGGAAACACCATATATTTT	CAWSPGNTIYF
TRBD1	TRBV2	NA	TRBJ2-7	TGTGCCAGCAGTGTCCGGTCAGGGGGCGCGGGCGAGCAGTACTTC	CASSVRSGGAGEQYF
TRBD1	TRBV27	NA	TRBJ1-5	TGTGCCAGCAGTTTAGGGACAGGACGTCAGCCCCAGCATTTT	CASSLGTGRQPQHF
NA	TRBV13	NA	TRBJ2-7	TGTGCCAGCAGCTTAGGGGGCCATCCAGGGAGGTTC	CASSLGGHPGRF
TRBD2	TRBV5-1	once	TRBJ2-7	TGCGCCAGCAGCTGGGGAGCGGGGGAGGCCTACGAGCAGTACTTC	CASSWGAGEAYEQYF
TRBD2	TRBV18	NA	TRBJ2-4	TGTGCCAGCTCACCACCGGTAGAAGATGCGGGGGTGGGAAACATTCAGTACTTC	CASSPPVEDAGVGNIQYF
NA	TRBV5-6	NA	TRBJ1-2	TGTGCCAGCAGCCCTGACAGGTTTGGCTACACCTTC	CASSPDRFGYTF
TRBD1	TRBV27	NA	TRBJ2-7	TGTGCCAGCAGCCTCCGGGACAGCGATCTCTACGAGCAGTACTTC	CASSLRDSDLYEQYF
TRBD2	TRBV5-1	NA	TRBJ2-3	TGCGCCAGCAGCTTTACCGGGGTAGCGGGGGGAAATACGCAGTATTTT	CASSFTGVAGGNTQYF
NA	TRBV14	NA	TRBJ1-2	TGTGCCAGCAGCCCCACCATCGTCGGACTCTATGGCTACACCTTC	CASSPTIVGLYGYTF
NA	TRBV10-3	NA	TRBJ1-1	TGTGCCATCAGTGAGACCAGGAACACTGAAGCTTTCTTT	CAISETRNTEAFF
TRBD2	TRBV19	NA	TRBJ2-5	TGTGCCAGTAGACGGCGGGGGAGCGGGGGCACCCAAGAGACCCAGTACTTC	CASRRRGSGGTQETQYF
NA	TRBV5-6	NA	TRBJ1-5	TGTGCCAGCAGCTTGATGGGGCGGACTCAGCCCCAGCATTTT	CASSLMGRTQPQHF
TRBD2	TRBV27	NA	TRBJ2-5	TGTGCCAGCAGTTTAACCCATAGCGGGGGAGAGACCCAGTACTTC	CASSLTHSGGETQYF
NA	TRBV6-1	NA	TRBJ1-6	TGTGCCAGCAGTGTTTCGCCGGGACTGGAGAATTCACCCCTCCACTTT	CASSVSPGLENSPLHF
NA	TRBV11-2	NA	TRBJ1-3	TGTGCCAGCAGCTCCCGACACCACTCTGGAAACACCATATATTTT	CASSSRHHSGNTIYF
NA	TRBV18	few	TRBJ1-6	TGTGCCAGCTCACCGGGTAGTAACAGGCCAAATTCACCCCTCCACTTT	CASSPGSNRPNSPLHF
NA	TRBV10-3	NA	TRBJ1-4	TGTGCCATCAGTGGGGGGCGGACAGTTGCAACTAATGAAAAACTGTTTTTT	CAISGGRTVATNEKLFF
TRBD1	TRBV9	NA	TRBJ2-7	TGTGCCAGCAGCTACCGGGACAGGGTTCACGAGCAGTACTTC	CASSYRDRVHEQYF
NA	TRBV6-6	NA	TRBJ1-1	TGTGCCAGCAGTTGGACAGTGCAAGCTTTCTTT	CASSWTVQAFF
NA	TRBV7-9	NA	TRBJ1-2	TGTGCCAGCAGCTTAGCGGAGGTAGGCACAGCTAACTATGGCTACACCTTC	CASSLAEVGTANYGYTF
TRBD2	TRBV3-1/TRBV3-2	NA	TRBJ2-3	TGTGCCAGCAGCCAATCGATAGCGGGGGGGCTGGGAGATACGCAGTATTTT	CASSQSIAGGLGDTQYF
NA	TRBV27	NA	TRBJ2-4	TGTGCCAGCAGTTCAACGGACGGGGAAAACATTCAGTACTTC	CASSSTDGENIQYF
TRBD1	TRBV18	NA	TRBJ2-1	TGTGCCAGCTCACCACCAGCCGGGACAGCCAGCAGGGAGCAGTTCTTC	CASSPPAGTASREQFF
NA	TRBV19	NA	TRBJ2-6	TGTGCCAGTACCCTCATCAGGGGCCCTGGGGCCAACGTCCTGACTTTC	CASTLIRGPGANVLTF
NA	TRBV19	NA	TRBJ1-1	TGTGCCAGTAGTATGAGCGGGGCCACTGAAGCTTTCTTT	CASSMSGATEAFF
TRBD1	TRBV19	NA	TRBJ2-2	TGTGCCAGTAGTATCCGAACGGGACAGCTCCCCCCGGGGGAGCTGTTTTTT	CASSIRTGQLPPGELFF
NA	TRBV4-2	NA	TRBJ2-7	TGTGCCAGCAGCCAAGACAGAGCGGATCATTCCTACGAGCAGTACTTC	CASSQDRADHSYEQYF
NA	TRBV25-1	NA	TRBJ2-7	TGTGCCAGCAGTGAATATGGGCAGGGGGGTTTCTACGAGCAGTACTTC	CASSEYGQGGFYEQYF
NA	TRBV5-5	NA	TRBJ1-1	TGTGCCAGCAGCTCAAGTGCCCTTAGGAACACTGAAGCTTTCTTT	CASSSSALRNTEAFF
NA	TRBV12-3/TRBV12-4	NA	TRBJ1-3	TGTGCCAGCGGTCCCGCCCGGTGGGGGGGCCAATTT	CASGPARWGGQF
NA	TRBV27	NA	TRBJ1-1	TGTGCCAGCAGTATGACAGTGAACACTGAAGCTTTCTTT	CASSMTVNTEAFF
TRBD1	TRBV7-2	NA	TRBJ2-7	TGTGCCAGCAGCTCCCGAACAGGGGCCTACGAGCAGTACTTC	CASSSRTGAYEQYF
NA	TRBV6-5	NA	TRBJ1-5	TGTGCCAGCAGTTACTCCAAAACACCCCAGCCCCAGCATTTT	CASSYSKTPQPQHF
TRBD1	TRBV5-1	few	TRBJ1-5	TGCGCCAGCAGCTTCGCGACAGGGGAGGTCAATCAGCCCCAGCATTTT	CASSFATGEVNQPQHF
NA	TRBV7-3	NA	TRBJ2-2	TGTGCCAGCAGCTTGGATTTGGGGGCTTGGGGCACCGGGGAGCTGTTTTTT	CASSLDLGAWGTGELFF
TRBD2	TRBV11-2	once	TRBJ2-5	TGTGCCAGCAGCTTAGGGTCTAGCGGGGGGCCGGAGACCCAGTACTTC	CASSLGSSGGPETQYF
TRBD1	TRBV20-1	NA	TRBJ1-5	TGCAGTGCTAGTAAGGGGGCTTATAGCAATCAGCCCCAGCATTTT	CSASKGAYSNQPQHF
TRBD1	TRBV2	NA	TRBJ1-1	TGTGCCAGCAAAAGACAGGGGGTGAACACTGAAGCTTTCTTT	CASKRQGVNTEAFF
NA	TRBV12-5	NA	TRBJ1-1	TGTGCTAGTGGTTTGGGGCAGGGCAGGGAAGCTTTCTTT	CASGLGQGREAFF
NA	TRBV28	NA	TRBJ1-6	TGTGCCAGCAGTTTTTCAGGGTATAATTCACCCCTCCACTTT	CASSFSGYNSPLHF
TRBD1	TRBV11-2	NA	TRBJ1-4	TGTGCCAGCAGCTCGGGACAGGGGGTTAATGAAAAACTGTTTTTT	CASSSGQGVNEKLFF
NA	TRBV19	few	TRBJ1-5	TGTGCCAGTAGTATAACAGGCACAAGCAATCAGCCCCAGCATTTT	CASSITGTSNQPQHF
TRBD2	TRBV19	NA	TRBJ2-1	TGTGCCAGTAGGCTAGCGGGGGGGCGGTACAATGAGCAGTTCTTC	CASRLAGGRYNEQFF
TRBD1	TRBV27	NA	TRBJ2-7	TGTGCCAGCAGTTTATCCACAGGGGCCTACGAGCAGTACTTC	CASSLSTGAYEQYF
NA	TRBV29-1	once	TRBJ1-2	TGCAGCGTTGGGGAGTCAAACGTTCGCTATGGCTACACCTTC	CSVGESNVRYGYTF